This T cell receptor beta chain came from a study of T cell repertoires in cytomegalovirus infection. Overall study context: Researchers turned to recently identified HLA-C-restricted CMV epitopes as well as well-studied HLA-B-restricted ones. From public TCR beta signatures came an indication of both CMV infection and matching HLA type. Findings and caveats of the study: HLA-C-restricted, CMV-specific TCR beta clonotypes were dominant ex vivo.

TCRdb independently ran MiXCR on the reads; one entry per CDR3 protein. The repertoire has some 940,000 distinct CDR3 sequences, roughly 30% of them found once; the top ten carry more than 12%. The CDR3 sequence is 15 residues long. Germline CDR1 is MNHEY and CDR2 is SMNVEV (reference sequence). Between the trimmed V and J ends, which lost 2 bases and 2 bases, there was a span of 12 bases. Comments on this clonotype: Its antigen is currently unknown.

The chain recombines TRBV27 with TRBJ1-1, with D perhaps TRBD1 (6 bases). The source of this sequence is a human donor in good health (CMV status not recorded). Some clones in this sample may be carry-over from other donors' samples. This sample comprised cultured CD8+ T cells from PBMCs, obtained from culture after CMV antigen stimulation. CDR3: CASSLNTGRNTEAFF. The CDR3 bases are TGTGCCAGCAGTTTAAATACAGGGCGAAACACTGAAGCTTTCTTT.